This TCR beta chain was obtained from a study of T cell repertoires in aging, cancer and after chemotherapy. Study-level information: Approximately 9.6 million TCR reads were in the whole dataset.

Multiplex touch-down PCR with TRB-A/B primers amplified rearranged V-D-J TRB sequences. One entry per CDR3 protein, called by TCRdb with MiXCR from the multiplex PCR reads. Among about 10,000 distinct CDR3 sequences listed, 30% to 35% were seen once. The template was genomic DNA from peripheral blood, not RNA. Per germline, CDR1 GTSNPN and CDR2 SVGIG (reference sequence). This CDR3 contains 15 residues. The V end lost 0 bases, the J end lost 6 bases, and 12 bases lay between the germline ends. Study-level results: Age-matched healthy donors had significantly more diverse, less clonal blood TCR repertoires than untreated cancer patients. These repertoire data do not allow conclusions about immunological memory after chemotherapy.

This clonotype is medium-sized (0.01 to 0.1%) within its sample. Its cognate antigen is unknown. The receptor comes from a human donor in good health. The donor label of this sample is uncertain. The specimen sequenced was blood. The chain has TRBV30 and TRBJ1-6; no clear D gene. The CDR3 spells CAWSVPPGGNSPLHF. The DNA of the CDR3 is TGTGCCTGGAGTGTACCGCCGGGCGGTAATTCACCCCTCCACTTT.